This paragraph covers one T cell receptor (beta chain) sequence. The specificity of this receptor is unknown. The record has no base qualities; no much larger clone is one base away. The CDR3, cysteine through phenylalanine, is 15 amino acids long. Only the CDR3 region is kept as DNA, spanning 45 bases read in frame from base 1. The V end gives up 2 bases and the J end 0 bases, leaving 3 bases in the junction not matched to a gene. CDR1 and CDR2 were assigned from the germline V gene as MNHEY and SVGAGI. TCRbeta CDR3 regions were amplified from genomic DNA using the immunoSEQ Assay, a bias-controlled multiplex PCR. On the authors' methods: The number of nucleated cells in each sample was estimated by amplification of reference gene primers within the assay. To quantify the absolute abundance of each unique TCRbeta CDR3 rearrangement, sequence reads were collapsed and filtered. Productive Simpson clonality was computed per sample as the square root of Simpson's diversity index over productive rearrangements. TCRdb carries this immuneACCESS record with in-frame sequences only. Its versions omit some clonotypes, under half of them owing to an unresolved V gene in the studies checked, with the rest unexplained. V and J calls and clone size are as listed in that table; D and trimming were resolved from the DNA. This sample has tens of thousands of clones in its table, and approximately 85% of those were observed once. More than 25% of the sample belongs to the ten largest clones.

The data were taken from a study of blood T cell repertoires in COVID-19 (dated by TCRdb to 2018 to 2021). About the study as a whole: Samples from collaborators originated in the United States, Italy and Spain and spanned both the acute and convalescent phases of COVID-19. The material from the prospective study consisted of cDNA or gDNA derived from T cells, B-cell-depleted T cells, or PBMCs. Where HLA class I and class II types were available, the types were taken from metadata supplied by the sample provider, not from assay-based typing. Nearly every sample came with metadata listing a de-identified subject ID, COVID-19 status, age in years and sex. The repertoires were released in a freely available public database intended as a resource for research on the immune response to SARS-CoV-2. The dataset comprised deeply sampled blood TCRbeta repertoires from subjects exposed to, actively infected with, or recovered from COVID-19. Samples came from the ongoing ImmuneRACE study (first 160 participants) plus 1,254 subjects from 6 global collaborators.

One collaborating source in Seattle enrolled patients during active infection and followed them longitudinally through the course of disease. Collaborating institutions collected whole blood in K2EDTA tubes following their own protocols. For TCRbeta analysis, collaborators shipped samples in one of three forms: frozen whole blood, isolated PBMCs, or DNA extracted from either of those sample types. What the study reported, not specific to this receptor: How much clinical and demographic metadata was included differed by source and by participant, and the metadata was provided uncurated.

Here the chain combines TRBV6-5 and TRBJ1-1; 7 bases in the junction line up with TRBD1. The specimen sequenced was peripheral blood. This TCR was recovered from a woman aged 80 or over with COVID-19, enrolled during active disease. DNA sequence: TGTGCCAGCAGTTACGGGGGGACAGTGAACACTGAAGCTTTCTTT. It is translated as CASSYGGTVNTEAFF.